This entry is about one TCR beta chain. The antigen it binds to is not known. No much larger clone exists at a distance of one base, and base qualities are not known. This specimen comes from a study of blood T cell repertoires in COVID-19 (TCRdb year 2020). Notes on the research overall: Samples covering the acute and convalescent phases of COVID-19 were provided by collaborators in the United States, Italy and Spain. The material from the prospective study consisted of cDNA or gDNA derived from T cells, B-cell-depleted T cells, or PBMCs. The dataset comprised deeply sampled blood TCRbeta repertoires from subjects exposed to, actively infected with, or recovered from COVID-19. The repertoires were released in a freely available public database meant as a resource for research on the immune response to SARS-CoV-2. The samples were drawn from the first 160 participants of the ongoing ImmuneRACE study and from roughly 1,300 subjects provided by 6 global collaborators. Sample metadata almost always included a de-identified subject ID, COVID-19 status, age in years and sex. HLA class I and class II types, where available, came from metadata supplied by the sample provider rather than from assay-based typing.

Study-wide conclusions, independent of this receptor: Clinical and demographic metadata were provided uncurated, with the amount varying by source and participant.

V and J are trimmed by 3 bases and 7 bases, and the gene matches miss 10 bases of the junction. Including the terminal cysteine and phenylalanine, the CDR3 comprises 16 residues. The sequence is cut down to CDR3 DNA, 48 bases in frame from base 1. The immunoSEQ Assay, a bias-controlled multiplex PCR, was used to amplify TCRbeta CDR3 regions from genomic DNA. The original methods were these. The number of nucleated cells in each sample was estimated from the amplification of reference gene primers within the assay. To quantify the absolute abundance of each unique TCRbeta CDR3 rearrangement, sequence reads were collapsed and filtered. For each sample, productive Simpson clonality was calculated as the square root of Simpson's diversity index across productive rearrangements. TCRdb carries this immuneACCESS record with in-frame sequences only. Its versions omit some clonotypes, under half of them owing to an unresolved V gene in the studies checked, with the rest unexplained. D and trimming were read from the DNA, whereas the V and J calls and clone size are those reported in that table. The sample profile shows around 260,000 clones; approximately 93% of them were found once. Clones ranked in the top ten supply 2% to 2.5% of the sample.

In Seattle, one collaborating source enrolled patients while the infection was active and tracked those patients longitudinally over the course of disease. Whole blood was collected in K2EDTA tubes by collaborating institutions according to the institutions' own protocols. For TCRbeta analysis, collaborators shipped samples as frozen whole blood, isolated PBMCs, or DNA extracted from either of those sample types. The sequenced sample was peripheral blood. The chain is encoded by TRBV23-1 joined to TRBJ2-2; 8 junctional bases match TRBD1. TRBV23-1 qualifies as an ORF whose function is uncertain. The TCR sequence derives from a woman in her twenties or thirties with COVID-19, enrolled during active disease. CDR3 reads: CASSQPRGLRIGELFF. The DNA sequence reads TGCGCCAGCAGTCAGCCCAGGGGGCTACGGATCGGGGAGCTGTTTTTT.